The clone carrying this T cell receptor beta chain was detected a few times. This sample is drawn from a study of T-cell reconstitution after alpha-beta-depleted transplantation in children. The TCRbeta library was prepared with unique molecular identifiers. TCRdb re-called the PCR reads with MiXCR, one entry per CDR3 protein. Found here are hundreds of thousands of distinct CDR3 sequences, 16% of them singletons; the top ten hold 1.1%. After removal of 0 bases from V and 9 bases from J, the junction contained 7 bases not matched to a gene. Germline V gives CDR1 SEHNR, CDR2 FQNEAQ (reference sequence). There are 16 residues in the CDR3.

The source material was PBMCs from the stem cell graft donor, sampled from the stem cell graft. The sequence derives from a human donor who donated a stem cell graft to a child with acute myeloid leukemia. V is TRBV7-9 and J is TRBJ2-1; TRBD2 matches 11 bases. CDR3 DNA sequence: TGTGCCAGCAGCTTAGCCCTAGCGGGGGGAAATATTGAGCAGTTCTTC. This sequence encodes CASSLALAGGNIEQFF.